The 24 T cell receptor beta chains given below trace back to one sample, sequenced in a study of T cells in Graves' hyperthyroidism and ophthalmopathy. RNA transcripts served as the template for amplifying TCR beta CDR3 regions. A first-round RT-PCR of the TCR CDR3 used the HTBI primer set. Each CDR3 protein gets one entry after TCRdb re-called the multiplex PCR reads with MiXCR. The profile shows a few hundred thousand distinct CDR3 sequences, under 15% of them singletons. Input material: blood. These TCRs come from a woman aged 18-35 years with Graves' hyperthyroidism.

This clonotype was observed at least ten times. This sequence joins TRBV27 and TRBJ2-1; the D is unclear. Per germline, CDR1 MNHEY and CDR2 SMNVEV (reference sequence). This CDR3 comprises 13 residues. V was shortened by 7 bases and J by 8 bases, with 15 bases between the two germline ends. The CDR3 DNA reads as TGTGCCAGCAAGCAACTTTTAAGGGATGAGCAGTTCTTC. It specifies CASKQLLRDEQFF.

At least ten counts were recorded for this clonotype. The rearrangement uses TRBV14 and TRBJ2-1; D remains unclear. The CDR3 totals 14 residues. CDR1 and CDR2 (germline): SGHDN, FVKESK. The V and J ends lost 4 bases and 7 bases respectively, with 14 bases between them. The CDR3 is CASSLSRTTNEQFF. CDR3 DNA: TGTGCCAGCAGCCTTAGCCGGACGACAAATGAGCAGTTCTTC.

This clonotype has only one observation. CDR3 nucleotides: TGCGCCAGCAGCTTGTCTCTACTAGCGGGAGGGATGAACACCGGGGAGCTGTTTTTT. It yields the protein CASSLSLLAGGMNTGELFF. This chain connects TRBV5-1 to TRBJ2-2, with 13 bases matching TRBD2. The CDR3 has 19 residues. Trimming at V came to 1 base and at J to 1 base, leaving 7 bases not matched to a gene. The V gene's germline CDR1 is SGHRS and CDR2 YFSETQ.

V and J are TRBV11-3 and TRBJ2-1; 14 bases line up with TRBD2. The CDR3 has 17 residues. Germline V gives CDR1 SGHNT, CDR2 YENEEA. V lost 5 bases, J lost 7 bases, and 10 bases stayed unmatched. DNA of the CDR3: TGTGCCAGCAGCCGGGGGACTAGCGGGAGTACGCGGAATGAGCAGTTCTTC. The encoded protein is CASSRGTSGSTRNEQFF.

For this clonotype: This sequence may be a read error, since a much larger clone differs from it by one base. J is TRBJ2-1 and V is TRBV14; D unresolved. Germline V lookup: CDR1 SGHDN, CDR2 FVKESK. The CDR3 is made up of 11 amino acids. In nucleotides, the CDR3 is TGTGCCAGCAGCCAAGAGTATGAGCAGTCCTTC. This encodes CASSQEYEQSF.

This clonotype occurred many times. The chain recombines TRBV28 with TRBJ2-1; 7 bases align to TRBD2. J lost 8 bases, V lost 2 bases, and 9 bases had no gene match. The CDR3 has 15 residues. CDR1 is MDHEN, CDR2 SYDVKM, per germline. This chain's CDR3 is CASSLLGGRVDEQFF. The CDR3 bases are TGTGCCAGCAGTTTACTCGGCGGGAGAGTCGATGAGCAGTTCTTC.

The sample holds many counts of this clonotype. The J gene is TRBJ1-2, the V gene TRBV3-1, with TRBD1 as a possible D gene (6 bases). The CDR3 consists of 16 residues. V was cut by 0 bases and J by 3 bases, with 14 bases left in between. Germline V CDR1 and CDR2: LGHDT, YNNKEL (reference sequence). The CDR3, as DNA: TGTGCCAGCAGCCAAGATTCAAGGGGGGTCGACTATGGCTACACCTTC. Translation: CASSQDSRGVDYGYTF.

Notes on this clonotype: A much larger clone differs by one base, so this may be a read error. The genes are TRBV5-4 and TRBJ2-3, with a possible D match to TRBD2 (6 bases). Germline CDR1 and CDR2: SGHNT and YYREEE (reference sequence). This CDR3 region has 14 residues. The germline V and J ends were trimmed by 3 bases and 3 bases, with 11 bases remaining between them. CDR3 coding DNA: TGTGCCAGCAGCTCGAGTCGGGAGACAGATACGCAGTATTTT. This sequence encodes CASSSSRETDTQYF.

This clonotype was observed at least ten times. V is TRBV12-3 or TRBV12-4 and J is TRBJ2-7; D could derive from TRBD1 or TRBD2 (5 bases each). The V end lost 4 bases, the J end lost 0 bases, and 16 bases lay between the germline ends. The CDR3 is 16 amino acids. In DNA form, the CDR3 reads TGTGCCAGCAGTTCATGGACTGAGACAGCCTCCTACGAGCAGTACTTC. Its translation: CASSSWTETASYEQYF.

This clonotype was seen many times. The gene calls are TRBV6-2 or TRBV6-3 and TRBJ1-5; D not certain. This CDR3 contains 13 residues. Trimming removed 6 bases from V and 5 bases from J, with 11 bases in between. Germline assignment: CDR1 MNHEY and CDR2 SVGEGT. The CDR3 loop reads CASRTQPHQPQHF. The CDR3 nucleotides are TGTGCCAGCAGAACACAGCCACATCAGCCCCAGCATTTT.

With respect to this clonotype: A much larger clone lies a single base off, so this may be a read error. The chain carries TRBV5-1 and TRBJ2-1; tentative D call: TRBD2 (6 bases). The CDR3 has 15 amino acids. The germline V gene has CDR1 SGHRS and CDR2 YFSETQ. CDR3 bases: TGCGCCAGCCTAGAGCGGGCCAGCTCCCACAATGAGCAGTTCTTC. This codes for CASLERASSHNEQFF.

This clonotype was counted ten times or more. V and J are TRBV7-3 and TRBJ2-6; 11 positions match TRBD2. The length of the CDR3 is 17 residues. With V trimmed by 5 bases and J by 8 bases, 11 bases remained unmatched. CDR1 SGHTA and CDR2 FQGTGA come from the germline V gene. The CDR3 bases are TGTGCCAGCAGCCCCACCCCCCCTAGCGGGAGGCCCAACGTCCTGACTTTC. Translated, it gives CASSPTPPSGRPNVLTF.

This clonotype was counted at least ten times. This rearrangement joins TRBV7-9 to TRBJ2-3; 7 nucleotides match TRBD1. Per the germline V gene, CDR1 is SEHNR and CDR2 is FQNEAQ (reference sequence). The V segment lost 2 bases and the J segment 3 bases; nucleotides outside the gene matches: 2. CDR3 length: 14 residues. The CDR3 nucleotides read TGTGCCAGCAGCTTATCACAGGGGACAGATACGCAGTATTTT. Translating it yields CASSLSQGTDTQYF. The full variable domain, its missing parts supplied by reference TRBV7-9 and TRBJ2-3, is DTGVSQNPRHKITKRGQNVTFRCDPISEHNRLYWYRQTLGQGPEFLTYFQNEAQLEKSRLLSDRFSAERPKGSFSTLEIQRTEQGDSAMYLCASSLSQGTDTQYFGPGTRLTVL.

This clonotype has at least ten counts. This chain uses TRBV6-1 with TRBJ2-2; D is ambiguous. The CDR3 extends over 12 amino acids. The ends were cut back, 7 bases at V and 3 bases at J, with 6 bases in the middle. Germline CDR1 is MNHNS and CDR2 is SASEGT. CDR3 protein: CASIGDTGELFF. CDR3 sequence (DNA): TGTGCCAGCATTGGCGACACCGGGGAGCTGTTTTTT.

CDR3 residues: CASTFRTDYEQYF. The CDR3 DNA is TGTGCCAGCACTTTCCGGACGGACTACGAGCAGTACTTC. The gene calls are TRBV27 and TRBJ2-7; D unclear. This CDR3 contains 13 residues. Germline V lookup: CDR1 MNHEY, CDR2 SMNVEV (reference sequence). Trimming removed 7 bases at V and 3 bases at J, with 13 bases between.

This chain joins TRBV20-1 and TRBJ2-5; TRBD1 is a possible D gene (5 bases). CDR3 length: 15 residues. Germline CDR1 and CDR2: DFQATT and SNEGSKA (reference sequence). Trimming removed 6 bases at V and 5 bases at J, with 22 bases between. The chain's CDR3 is CSAPLGVRVRETQYF. The CDR3 DNA is TGCAGTGCACCCTTAGGAGTCAGGGTCCGGGAGACCCAGTACTTC.

This clonotype was counted a few times. This chain joins TRBV12-3 or TRBV12-4 and TRBJ2-2; possibly TRBD2 for D (6 bases). The CDR3 totals 15 residues. V was cut by 7 bases and J by 2 bases, with 14 bases left in between. The CDR3 DNA reads as TGTGCCAGCACCACGGTGGGAGGAAACACCGGGGAGCTGTTTTTT. It yields the protein CASTTVGGNTGELFF.

In this sample, this clonotype turned up a few times. CDR3 region: CSARPLAGTYEQYF. CDR3 nucleotides: TGCAGTGCTAGACCCTTAGCGGGAACCTACGAGCAGTACTTC. This chain uses TRBV20-1 with TRBJ2-7, with TRBD2 matching over 8 bases. Germline CDR1 is DFQATT and CDR2 is SNEGSKA (reference sequence). The junction had 5 bases not matched to a gene; V was cut back by 2 bases and J by 2 bases. The CDR3 has 14 residues.

Many counts were recorded for this clonotype. This chain joins TRBV6-1 and TRBJ1-2; possibly TRBD1 for D (6 bases). Trimming pared 6 bases from V and 2 bases from J, leaving 13 bases between. This CDR3 contains 14 residues. Per the germline V gene, CDR1 is MNHNS and CDR2 is SASEGT. CDR3 nucleotide sequence: TGTGCCAGCAGGAACCAGGGGCCGAACTATGGCTACACCTTC. This translates into CASRNQGPNYGYTF.

This clonotype was recorded a few times. V and J are TRBV19 and TRBJ2-2, with D uncertain. CDR1 and CDR2 (germline): LNHDA, SQIVND (reference sequence). This CDR3 has 8 residues. The CDR3 DNA sequence: TGTGGCACCGGGGAGCTGTTTTTT. Amino acids: CGTGELFF.

This clonotype was observed a handful of times. J is TRBJ2-3 and V is TRBV20-1; 9 bases are a match to TRBD2. This CDR3 comprises 15 residues. In germline, CDR1 is DFQATT, CDR2 SNEGSKA (reference sequence). The V segment lost 2 bases and the J segment 5 bases; nucleotides outside the gene matches: 8. The DNA of the CDR3 is TGCAGTGCTAGACGCCCTAGCGGGATGGGAGATACGCAGTATTTT. This codes for CSARRPSGMGDTQYF.

This clonotype turned up a few times. J is TRBJ2-5 and V is TRBV9, with TRBD2 identical over 7 bases. The CDR3 has 15 amino acids. CDR1 and CDR2 from the germline V gene are SGDLS and YYNGEE. The V segment lost 0 bases and the J segment 1 base; nucleotides outside the gene matches: 3. The CDR3 region has the DNA TGTGCCAGCAGCGTAGGAGCGGGACGCCAAGAGACCCAGTACTTC. Amino acid sequence: CASSVGAGRQETQYF.

This clonotype has at least ten counts. The chain has TRBV20-1 and TRBJ1-5; no definite D call. CDR1 is DFQATT and CDR2 is SNEGSKA in the germline V gene (reference sequence). The CDR3 totals 13 residues. Between the trimmed V and J ends, which lost 0 bases and 5 bases, there was a span of 8 bases. DNA of the CDR3: TGCAGTGCTAGAGAGCACCCCGATCAGCCCCAGCATTTT. This translates into CSAREHPDQPQHF.

The chain couples TRBV19 to TRBJ1-3; TRBD1 is a possible D gene (5 bases). In germline, CDR1 is LNHDA, CDR2 SQIVND (reference sequence). The V end was cut by 1 base, the J end by 1 base, with 14 bases between. The CDR3 is made up of 17 amino acids. CDR3 amino acids: CASSIGLRGVSGNTIYF. The CDR3 region has the DNA TGTGCCAGTAGTATAGGCCTTCGGGGGGTATCTGGAAACACCATATATTTT. Full variable domain (missing parts from reference TRBV19 and TRBJ1-3): DGGITQSPKYLFRKEGQNVTLSCEQNLNHDAMYWYRQDPGQGLRLIYYSQIVNDFQKGDIAEGYSVSREKKESFPLTVTSAQKNPTAFYLCASSIGLRGVSGNTIYFGEGSWLTVV.